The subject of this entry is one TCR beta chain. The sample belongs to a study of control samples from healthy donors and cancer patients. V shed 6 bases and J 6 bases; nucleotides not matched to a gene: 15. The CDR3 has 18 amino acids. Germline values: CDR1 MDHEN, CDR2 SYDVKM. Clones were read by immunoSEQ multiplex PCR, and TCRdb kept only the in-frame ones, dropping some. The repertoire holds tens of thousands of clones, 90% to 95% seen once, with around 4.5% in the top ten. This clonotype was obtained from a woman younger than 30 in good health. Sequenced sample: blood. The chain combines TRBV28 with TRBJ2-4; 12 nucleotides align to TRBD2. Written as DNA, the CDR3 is TGTGCCAGCAGAAAGGTGTCTAGCGGGAGGGTTTACGGAAACATTCAGTACTTC. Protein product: CASRKVSSGRVYGNIQYF.